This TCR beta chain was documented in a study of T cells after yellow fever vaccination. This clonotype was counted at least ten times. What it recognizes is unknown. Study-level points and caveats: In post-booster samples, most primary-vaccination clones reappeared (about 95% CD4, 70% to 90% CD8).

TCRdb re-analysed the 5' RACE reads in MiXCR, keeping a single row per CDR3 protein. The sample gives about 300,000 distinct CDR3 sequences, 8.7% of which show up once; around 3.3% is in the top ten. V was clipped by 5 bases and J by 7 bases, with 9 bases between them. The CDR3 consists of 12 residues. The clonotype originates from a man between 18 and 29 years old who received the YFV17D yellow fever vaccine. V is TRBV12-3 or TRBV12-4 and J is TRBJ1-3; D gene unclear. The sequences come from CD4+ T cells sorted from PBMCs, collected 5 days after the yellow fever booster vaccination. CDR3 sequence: CASSPSRNTIYF. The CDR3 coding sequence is TGTGCCAGCAGTCCCTCCCGGAACACCATATATTTT.